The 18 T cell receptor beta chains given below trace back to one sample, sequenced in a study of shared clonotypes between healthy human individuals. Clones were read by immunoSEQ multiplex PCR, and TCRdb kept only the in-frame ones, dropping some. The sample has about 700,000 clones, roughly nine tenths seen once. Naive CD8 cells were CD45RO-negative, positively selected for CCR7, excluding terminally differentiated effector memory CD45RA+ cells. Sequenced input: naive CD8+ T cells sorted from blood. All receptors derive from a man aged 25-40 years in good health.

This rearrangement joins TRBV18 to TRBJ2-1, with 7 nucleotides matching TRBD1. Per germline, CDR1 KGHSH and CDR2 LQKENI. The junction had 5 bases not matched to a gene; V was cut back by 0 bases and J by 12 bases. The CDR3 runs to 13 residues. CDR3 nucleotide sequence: TGTGCCAGCTCACCACCAGGGGGCGTTGGGCAGTTCTTC. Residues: CASSPPGGVGQFF.

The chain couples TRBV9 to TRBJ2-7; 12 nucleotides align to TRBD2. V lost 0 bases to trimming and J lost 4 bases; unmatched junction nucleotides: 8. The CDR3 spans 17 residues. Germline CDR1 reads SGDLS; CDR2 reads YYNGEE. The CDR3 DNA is TGTGCCAGCAGCGTAGATGCTAGCGGGAGGGCCTGGTACGAGCAGTACTTC. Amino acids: CASSVDASGRAWYEQYF.

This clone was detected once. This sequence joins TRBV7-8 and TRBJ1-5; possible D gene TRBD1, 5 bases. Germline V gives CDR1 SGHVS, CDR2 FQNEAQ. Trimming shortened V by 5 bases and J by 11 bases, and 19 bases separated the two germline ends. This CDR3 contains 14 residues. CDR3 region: CASSRSEGSRAQHF. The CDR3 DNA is TGTGCCAGCAGCAGATCTGAGGGGAGTAGGGCCCAGCATTTT.

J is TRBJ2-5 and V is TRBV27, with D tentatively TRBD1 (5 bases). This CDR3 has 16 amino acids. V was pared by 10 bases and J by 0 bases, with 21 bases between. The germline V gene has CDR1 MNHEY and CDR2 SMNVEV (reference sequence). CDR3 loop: CATKPLKWGYQETQYF. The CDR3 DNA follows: TGTGCCACCAAACCTCTCAAGTGGGGCTACCAAGAGACCCAGTACTTC.

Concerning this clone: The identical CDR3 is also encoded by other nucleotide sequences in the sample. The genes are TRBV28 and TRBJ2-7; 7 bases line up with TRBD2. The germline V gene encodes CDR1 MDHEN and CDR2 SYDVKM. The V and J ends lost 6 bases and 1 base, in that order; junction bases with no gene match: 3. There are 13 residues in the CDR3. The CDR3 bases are TGTGCCAGCAGGAGCGGGGTATCCTACGAGCAGTACTTC. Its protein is CASRSGVSYEQYF.

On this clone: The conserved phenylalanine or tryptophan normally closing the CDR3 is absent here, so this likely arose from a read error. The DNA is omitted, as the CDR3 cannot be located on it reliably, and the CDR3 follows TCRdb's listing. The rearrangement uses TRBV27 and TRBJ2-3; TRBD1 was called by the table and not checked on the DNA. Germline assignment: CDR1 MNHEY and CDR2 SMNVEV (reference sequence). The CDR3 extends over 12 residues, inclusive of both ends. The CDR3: CASSLSGAGWIV.

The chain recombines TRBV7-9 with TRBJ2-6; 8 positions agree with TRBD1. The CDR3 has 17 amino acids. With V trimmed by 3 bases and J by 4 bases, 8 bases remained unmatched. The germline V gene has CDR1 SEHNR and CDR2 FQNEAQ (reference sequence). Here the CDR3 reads CASSFSDRVSGANVLTF. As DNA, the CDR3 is TGTGCCAGCAGCTTTTCGGACAGGGTCTCAGGGGCCAACGTCCTGACTTTC.

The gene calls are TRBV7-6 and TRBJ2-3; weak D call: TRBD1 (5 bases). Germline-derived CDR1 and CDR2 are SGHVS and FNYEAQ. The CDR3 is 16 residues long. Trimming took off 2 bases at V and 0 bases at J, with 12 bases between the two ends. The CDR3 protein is CASSLIKGSSTDTQYF. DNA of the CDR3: TGTGCCAGCAGCTTAATTAAGGGGTCGAGCACAGATACGCAGTATTTT.

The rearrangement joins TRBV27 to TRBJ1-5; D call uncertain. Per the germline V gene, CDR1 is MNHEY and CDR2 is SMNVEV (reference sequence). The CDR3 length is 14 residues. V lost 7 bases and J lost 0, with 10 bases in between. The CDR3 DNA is TGTGCCAGCACCCAGCTAGGTAGCAATCAGCCCCAGCATTTT. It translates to CASTQLGSNQPQHF.

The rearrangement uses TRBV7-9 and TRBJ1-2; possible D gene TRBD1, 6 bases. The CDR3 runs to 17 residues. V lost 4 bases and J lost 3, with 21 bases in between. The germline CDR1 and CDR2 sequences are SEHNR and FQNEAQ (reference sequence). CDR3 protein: CASSSAATGLNDYGYTF. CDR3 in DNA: TGTGCCAGCAGCTCCGCTGCTACAGGGCTAAATGACTATGGCTACACCTTC.

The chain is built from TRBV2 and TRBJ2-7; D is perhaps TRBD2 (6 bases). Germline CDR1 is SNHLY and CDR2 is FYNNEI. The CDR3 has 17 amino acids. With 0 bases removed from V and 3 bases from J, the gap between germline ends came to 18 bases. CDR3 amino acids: CASSEAGTELFHYEQYF. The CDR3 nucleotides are TGTGCCAGCAGTGAAGCCGGGACTGAACTCTTTCACTACGAGCAGTACTTC.

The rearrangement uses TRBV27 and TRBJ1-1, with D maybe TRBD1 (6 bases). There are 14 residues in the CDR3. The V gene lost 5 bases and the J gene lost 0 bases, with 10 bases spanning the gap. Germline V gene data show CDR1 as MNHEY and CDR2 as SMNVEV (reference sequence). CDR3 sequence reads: CASSHGQMNTEAFF. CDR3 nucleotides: TGTGCCAGCAGTCATGGACAGATGAACACTGAAGCTTTCTTT.

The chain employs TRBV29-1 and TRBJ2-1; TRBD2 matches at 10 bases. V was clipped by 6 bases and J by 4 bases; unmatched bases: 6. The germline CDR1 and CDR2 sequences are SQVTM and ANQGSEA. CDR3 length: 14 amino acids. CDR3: CSVELAGSYNEQFF. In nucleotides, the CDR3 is TGCAGCGTGGAACTAGCGGGAAGTTACAATGAGCAGTTCTTC.

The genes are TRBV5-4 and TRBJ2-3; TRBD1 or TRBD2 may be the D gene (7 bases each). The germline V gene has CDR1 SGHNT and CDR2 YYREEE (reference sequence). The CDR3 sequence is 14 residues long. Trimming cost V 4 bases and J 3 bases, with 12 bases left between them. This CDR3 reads CASSGRGGTDTQYF. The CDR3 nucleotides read TGTGCCAGCAGCGGCAGGGGGGGTACAGATACGCAGTATTTT.

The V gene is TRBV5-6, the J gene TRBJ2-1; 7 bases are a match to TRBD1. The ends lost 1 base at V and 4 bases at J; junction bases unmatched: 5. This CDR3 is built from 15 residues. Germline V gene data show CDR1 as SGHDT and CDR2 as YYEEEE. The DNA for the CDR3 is TGTGCCAGCAGCTTGCAGACAGGGCCGTACAATGAGCAGTTCTTC. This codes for CASSLQTGPYNEQFF.

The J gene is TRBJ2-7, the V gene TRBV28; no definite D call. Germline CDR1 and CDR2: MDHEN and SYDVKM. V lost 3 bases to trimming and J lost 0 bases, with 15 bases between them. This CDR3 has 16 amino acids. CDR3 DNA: TGTGCCAGCAGTTTCTCCCAGACCCAGAGCTCCTACGAGCAGTACTTC. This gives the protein CASSFSQTQSSYEQYF.

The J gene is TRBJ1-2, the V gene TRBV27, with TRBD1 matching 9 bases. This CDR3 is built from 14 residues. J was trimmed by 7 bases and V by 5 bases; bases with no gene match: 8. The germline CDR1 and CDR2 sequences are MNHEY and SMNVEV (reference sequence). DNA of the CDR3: TGTGCCAGCAGTCCTTCCGGGACAGGGTCTGGCTACACCTTC. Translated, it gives CASSPSGTGSGYTF.

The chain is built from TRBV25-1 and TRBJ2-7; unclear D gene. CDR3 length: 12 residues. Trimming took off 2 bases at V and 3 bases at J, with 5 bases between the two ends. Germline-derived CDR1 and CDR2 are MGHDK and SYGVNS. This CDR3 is CASSEQSYEQYF. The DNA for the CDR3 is TGTGCCAGCAGTGAACAGAGCTACGAGCAGTACTTC.